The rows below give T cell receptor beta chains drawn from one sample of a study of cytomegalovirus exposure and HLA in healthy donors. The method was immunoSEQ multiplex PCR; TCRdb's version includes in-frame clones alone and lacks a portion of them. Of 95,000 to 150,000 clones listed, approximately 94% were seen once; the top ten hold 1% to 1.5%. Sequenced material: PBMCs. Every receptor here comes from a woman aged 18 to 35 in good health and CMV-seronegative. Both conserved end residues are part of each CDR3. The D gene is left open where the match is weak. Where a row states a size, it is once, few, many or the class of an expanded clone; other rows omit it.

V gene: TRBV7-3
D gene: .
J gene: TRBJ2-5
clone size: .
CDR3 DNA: TGTGCCAGCAGCTTAACTAGAAAGGAGACCCAGTACTTC
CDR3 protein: CASSLTRKETQYF

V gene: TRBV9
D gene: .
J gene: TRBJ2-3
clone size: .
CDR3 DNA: TGTGCCAGCAGCTCCCATATTACAGGGCTAGATACGCAGTATTTT
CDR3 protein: CASSSHITGLDTQYF

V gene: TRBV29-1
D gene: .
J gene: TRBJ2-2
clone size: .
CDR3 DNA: TGCAGCGTTGGTCAGAACACCGGGGAGCTGTTTTTT
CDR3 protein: CSVGQNTGELFF

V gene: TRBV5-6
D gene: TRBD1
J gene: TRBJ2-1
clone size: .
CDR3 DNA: TGTGCCAGCAGCTTTCGGGACAGGGTCTCCCGTGTGAATGAGCAGTTCTTC
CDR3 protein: CASSFRDRVSRVNEQFF

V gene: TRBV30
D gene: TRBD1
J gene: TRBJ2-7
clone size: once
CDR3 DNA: TGTGCCTGGGCGCAGGGGGCGCGGGTGGAGCAGTACTTC
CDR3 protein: CAWAQGARVEQYF

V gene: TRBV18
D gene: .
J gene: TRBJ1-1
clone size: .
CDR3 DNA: TGTGCCAGCTCACAGGGGGTGGACACTGAAGCTTTCTTT
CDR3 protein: CASSQGVDTEAFF

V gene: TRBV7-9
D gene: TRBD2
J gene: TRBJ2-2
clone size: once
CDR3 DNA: TGTGCCAGCAGCTTAATTGGGGGACCCGGCGGGAGAAACACCGGGGAGCTGTTTTTT
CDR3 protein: CASSLIGGPGGRNTGELFF

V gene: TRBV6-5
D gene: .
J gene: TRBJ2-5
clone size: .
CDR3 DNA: TGTGCCAGCAGATCCCGAGAGACCCAGTACTTC
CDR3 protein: CASRSRETQYF

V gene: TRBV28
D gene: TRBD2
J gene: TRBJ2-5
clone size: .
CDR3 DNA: TGTGCCAGCAGTTCTCAGACTAGCGGGAGGACCTCAAGTAGGGAGACCCAGTACTTC
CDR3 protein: CASSSQTSGRTSSRETQYF

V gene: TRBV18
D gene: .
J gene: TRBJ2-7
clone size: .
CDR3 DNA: TGTGCCAGCTCACGAGGAGGAGGGGTAGGCTACGAGCAGTACTTC
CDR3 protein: CASSRGGGVGYEQYF

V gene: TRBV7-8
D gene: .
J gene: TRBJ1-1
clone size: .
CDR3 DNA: TGTGCCAGCAGCTTAGCACGGGGAAAGCGGGCCACTGAAGCTTTCTTT
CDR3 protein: CASSLARGKRATEAFF

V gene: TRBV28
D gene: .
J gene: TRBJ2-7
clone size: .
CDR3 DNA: TGTGCCAGCAGTTTTGGCGGATTCTACGAGCAGTACTTC
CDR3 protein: CASSFGGFYEQYF

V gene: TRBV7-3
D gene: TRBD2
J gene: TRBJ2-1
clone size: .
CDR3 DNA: TGTGCCAGCAGCTTACTAGCGGGAAGGAGTGAGCAGTTCTTC
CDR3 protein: CASSLLAGRSEQFF

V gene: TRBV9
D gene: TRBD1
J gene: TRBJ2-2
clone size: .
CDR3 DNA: TGTGCCAGCAGGGGGACAGCGAACACCGGGGAGCTGTTTTTT
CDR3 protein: CASRGTANTGELFF

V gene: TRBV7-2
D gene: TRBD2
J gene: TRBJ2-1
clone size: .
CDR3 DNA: TGTGCCAGCAGCTTAGATCGAGCGGGGGCATACAATGAGCAGTTCTTC
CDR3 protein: CASSLDRAGAYNEQFF

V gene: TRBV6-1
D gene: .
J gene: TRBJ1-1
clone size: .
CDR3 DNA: TGTGCCAGCAGCCGAACAGGGCTCATGAACACTGAAGCTTTCTTT
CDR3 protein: CASSRTGLMNTEAFF

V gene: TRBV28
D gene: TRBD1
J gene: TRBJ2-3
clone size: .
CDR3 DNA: TGTGCCAGCAGTCGCCGACAGGGGGACCCCATCGATACGCAGTATTTT
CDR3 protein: CASSRRQGDPIDTQYF

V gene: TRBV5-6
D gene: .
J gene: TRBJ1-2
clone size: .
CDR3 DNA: TGTGCCAGCAGCTTGACAGCTAACTATGGCTACACCTTC
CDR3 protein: CASSLTANYGYTF

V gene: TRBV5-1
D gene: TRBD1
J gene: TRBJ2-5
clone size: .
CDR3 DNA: TGCGCCAGCAGCGGGGACAGGGCGTACTTC
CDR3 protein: CASSGDRAYF

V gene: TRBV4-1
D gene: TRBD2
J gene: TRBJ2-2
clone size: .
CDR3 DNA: TGCGCCAGCAGCCGGGGCCCCCGAGCGGGAGGAGACACCGGGGAGCTGTTTTTT
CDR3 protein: CASSRGPRAGGDTGELFF

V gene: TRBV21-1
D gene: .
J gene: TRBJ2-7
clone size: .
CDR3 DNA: TGTGCCAGCAGACGAACAGGGGCGACTACCTTCTCCTACGAGCAGTACTTC
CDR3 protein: CASRRTGATTFSYEQYF

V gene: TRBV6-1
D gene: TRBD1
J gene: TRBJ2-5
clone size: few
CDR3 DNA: TGTGCCAGCAGTGAGAGAGAACCGGGACAGGGATCGGAGACCCAGTACTTC
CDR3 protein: CASSEREPGQGSETQYF

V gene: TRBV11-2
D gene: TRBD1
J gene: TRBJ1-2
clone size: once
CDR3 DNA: TGTGCCAGCAGTTCAAATGTGGGCAGGGGGCGAAATGGCTACACCTTC
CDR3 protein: CASSSNVGRGRNGYTF

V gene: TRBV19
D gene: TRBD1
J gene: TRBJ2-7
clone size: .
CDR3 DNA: TGTGCCAGTAGTATAGGGGCCGGACAGGGCTGGTCCTACGAGCAGTACTTC
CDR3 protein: CASSIGAGQGWSYEQYF

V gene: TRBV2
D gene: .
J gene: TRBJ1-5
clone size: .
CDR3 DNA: TGTGCCAGCAGTTCCCCAGGGGGCAATCAGCCCCAGCATTTT
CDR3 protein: CASSSPGGNQPQHF

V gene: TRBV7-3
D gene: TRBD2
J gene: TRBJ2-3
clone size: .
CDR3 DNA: TGTGCCAGCAGCCGCCGGGTAGCGGGAGGGCCCGATACGCAGTATTTT
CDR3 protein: CASSRRVAGGPDTQYF

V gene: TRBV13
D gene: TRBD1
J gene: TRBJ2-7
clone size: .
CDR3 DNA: TGTGCCAGCAGCCGGGGCAACAGGGGGTTCGACGAGCAGTACTTC
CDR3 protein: CASSRGNRGFDEQYF

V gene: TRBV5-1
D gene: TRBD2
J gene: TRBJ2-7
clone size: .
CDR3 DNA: TGCGCCAGCGCGACCTTAGCGGGGTCCTACGAGCAGTACTTC
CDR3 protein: CASATLAGSYEQYF

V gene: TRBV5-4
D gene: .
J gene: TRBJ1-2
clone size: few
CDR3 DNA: TGTGCCAGCAGCTTGGCCGGAAGAGGGAACTATGGCTACACCTTC
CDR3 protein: CASSLAGRGNYGYTF